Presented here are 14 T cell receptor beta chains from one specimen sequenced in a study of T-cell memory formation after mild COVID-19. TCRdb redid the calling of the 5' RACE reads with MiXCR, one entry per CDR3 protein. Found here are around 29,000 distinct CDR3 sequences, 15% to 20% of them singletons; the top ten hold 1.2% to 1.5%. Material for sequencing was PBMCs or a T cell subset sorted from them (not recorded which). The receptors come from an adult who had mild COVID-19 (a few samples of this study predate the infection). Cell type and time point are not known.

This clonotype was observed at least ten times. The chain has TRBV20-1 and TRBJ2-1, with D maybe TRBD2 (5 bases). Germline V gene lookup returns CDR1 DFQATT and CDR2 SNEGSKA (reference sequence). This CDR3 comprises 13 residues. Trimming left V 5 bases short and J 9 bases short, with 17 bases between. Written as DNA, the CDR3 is TGCAGTGCTGCCACCGAGGGTCCGAGTGAGCAGTTCTTC. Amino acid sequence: CSAATEGPSEQFF.

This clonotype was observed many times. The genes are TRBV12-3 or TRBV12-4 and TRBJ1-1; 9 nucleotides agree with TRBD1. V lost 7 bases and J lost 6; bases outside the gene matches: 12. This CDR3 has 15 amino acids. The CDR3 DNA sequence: TGTGCCAGCAAACTGACAGGGGGGGCTTTCGCTGAAGCTTTCTTT. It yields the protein CASKLTGGAFAEAFF.

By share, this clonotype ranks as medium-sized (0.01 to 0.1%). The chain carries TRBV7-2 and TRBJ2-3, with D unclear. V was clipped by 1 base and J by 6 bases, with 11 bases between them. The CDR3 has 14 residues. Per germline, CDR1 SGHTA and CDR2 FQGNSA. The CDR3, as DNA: TGTGCCAGCAGCTTAGGGAGACCACTCGATACGCAGTATTTT. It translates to CASSLGRPLDTQYF.

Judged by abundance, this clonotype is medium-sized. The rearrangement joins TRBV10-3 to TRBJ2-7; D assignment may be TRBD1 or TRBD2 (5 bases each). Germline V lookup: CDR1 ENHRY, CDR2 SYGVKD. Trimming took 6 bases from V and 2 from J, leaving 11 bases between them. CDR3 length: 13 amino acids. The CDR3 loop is CAISPRETYEQYF. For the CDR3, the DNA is TGTGCCATCAGCCCCAGGGAGACCTACGAGCAGTACTTC.

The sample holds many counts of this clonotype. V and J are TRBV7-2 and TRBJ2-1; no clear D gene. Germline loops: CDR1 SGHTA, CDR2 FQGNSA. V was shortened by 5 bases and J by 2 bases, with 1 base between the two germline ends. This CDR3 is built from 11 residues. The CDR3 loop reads CASSAYNEQFF. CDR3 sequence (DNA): TGTGCCAGCAGCGCCTACAATGAGCAGTTCTTC. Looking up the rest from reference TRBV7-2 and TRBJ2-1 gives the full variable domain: GAGVSQSPSNKVTEKGKDVELRCDPISGHTALYWYRQSLGQGLEFLIYFQGNSAPDKSGLPSDRFSAERTGGSVSTLTIQRTQQEDSAVYLCASSAYNEQFFGPGTRLTVL.

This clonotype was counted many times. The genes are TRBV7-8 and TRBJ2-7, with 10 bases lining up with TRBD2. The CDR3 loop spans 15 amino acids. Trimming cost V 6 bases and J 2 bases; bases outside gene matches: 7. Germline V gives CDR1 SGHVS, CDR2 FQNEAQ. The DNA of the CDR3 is TGTGCCAGCAGAGATCCAGCGGGAGGGACCTACGAGCAGTACTTC. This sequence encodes CASRDPAGGTYEQYF.

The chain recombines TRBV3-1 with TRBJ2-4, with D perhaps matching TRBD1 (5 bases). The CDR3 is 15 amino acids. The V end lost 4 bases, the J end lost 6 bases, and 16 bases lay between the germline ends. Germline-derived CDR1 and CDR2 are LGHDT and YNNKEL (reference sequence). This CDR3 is CASSPKGLGGNIQYF. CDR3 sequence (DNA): TGTGCCAGCAGCCCAAAGGGGCTCGGCGGAAACATTCAGTACTTC.

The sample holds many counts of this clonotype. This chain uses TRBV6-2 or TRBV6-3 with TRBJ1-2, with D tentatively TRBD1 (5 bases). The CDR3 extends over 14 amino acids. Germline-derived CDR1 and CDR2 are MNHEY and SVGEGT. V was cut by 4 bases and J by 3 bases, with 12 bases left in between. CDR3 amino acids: CASSWKGRDYGYTF. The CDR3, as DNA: TGTGCCAGCAGTTGGAAGGGACGCGACTATGGCTACACCTTC.

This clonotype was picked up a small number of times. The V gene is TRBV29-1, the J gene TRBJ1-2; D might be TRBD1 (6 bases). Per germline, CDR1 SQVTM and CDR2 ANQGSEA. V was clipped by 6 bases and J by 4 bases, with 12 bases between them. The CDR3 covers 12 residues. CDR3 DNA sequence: TGCAGCGTGAGGACAGCCGGCTATGGCTACACCTTC. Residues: CSVRTAGYGYTF.

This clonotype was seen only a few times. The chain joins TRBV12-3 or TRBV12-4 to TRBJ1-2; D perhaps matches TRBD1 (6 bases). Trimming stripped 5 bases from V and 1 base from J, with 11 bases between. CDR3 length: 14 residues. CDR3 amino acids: CASSPGQFNYGYTF. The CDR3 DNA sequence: TGTGCCAGCAGTCCCGGACAGTTTAACTATGGCTACACCTTC.

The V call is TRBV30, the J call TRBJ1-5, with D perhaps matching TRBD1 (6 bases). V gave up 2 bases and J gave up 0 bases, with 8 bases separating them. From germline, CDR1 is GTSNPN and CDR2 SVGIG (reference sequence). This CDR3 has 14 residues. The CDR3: CAWSRDTSNQPQHF. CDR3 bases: TGTGCCTGGAGTAGGGACACTAGCAATCAGCCCCAGCATTTT.

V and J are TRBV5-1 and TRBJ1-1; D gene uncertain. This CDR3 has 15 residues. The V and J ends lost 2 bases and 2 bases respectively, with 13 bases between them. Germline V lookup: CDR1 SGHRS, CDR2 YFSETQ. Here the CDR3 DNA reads TGCGCCAGCAGCTTAACGCAGATCTCCAACACTGAAGCTTTCTTT. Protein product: CASSLTQISNTEAFF. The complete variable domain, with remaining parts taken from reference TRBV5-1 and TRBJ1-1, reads KAGVTQTPRYLIKTRGQQVTLSCSPISGHRSVSWYQQTPGQGLQFLFEYFSETQRNKGNFPGRFSGRQFSNSRSEMNVSTLELGDSALYLCASSLTQISNTEAFFGQGTRLTVV.

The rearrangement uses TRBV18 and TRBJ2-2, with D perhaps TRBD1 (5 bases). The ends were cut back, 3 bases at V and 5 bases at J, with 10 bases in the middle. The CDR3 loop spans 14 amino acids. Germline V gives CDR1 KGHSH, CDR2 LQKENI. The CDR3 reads CASSPQGWTGELFF. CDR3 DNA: TGTGCCAGCTCACCCCAGGGTTGGACCGGGGAGCTGTTTTTT.

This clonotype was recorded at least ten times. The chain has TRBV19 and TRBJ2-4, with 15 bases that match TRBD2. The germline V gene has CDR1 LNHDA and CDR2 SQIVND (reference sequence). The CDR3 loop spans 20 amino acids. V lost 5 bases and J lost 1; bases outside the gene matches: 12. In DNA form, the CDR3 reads TGTGCCAGTAGTGCGGGACTAGCGGGAGGAATCGGTCTCGCCAAAAACATTCAGTACTTC. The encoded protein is CASSAGLAGGIGLAKNIQYF. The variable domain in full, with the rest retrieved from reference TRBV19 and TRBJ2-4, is DGGITQSPKYLFRKEGQNVTLSCEQNLNHDAMYWYRQDPGQGLRLIYYSQIVNDFQKGDIAEGYSVSREKKESFPLTVTSAQKNPTAFYLCASSAGLAGGIGLAKNIQYFGAGTRLSVL.